Sequencing of this TCR beta chain was carried out in a study of spatial heterogeneity in lung cancer. TCRdb redid the calling of the 5' RACE reads with MiXCR, one entry per CDR3 protein. The sample lists about 22,000 distinct CDR3 sequences; about 2.7% were seen once. Indicated time point: sample taken at primary tumor resection. This clonotype was seen ten or more times. Its antigen is unknown. Study observations and caveats: Mutation counts in tumors were tracked by counts of expanded intratumoral alpha and beta TCRs.

The V end lost 3 bases, the J end lost 2 bases, and 17 bases lay between the germline ends. Germline CDR1 reads SEHNR; CDR2 reads FQNEAQ (reference sequence). The CDR3 is made up of 17 amino acids. The chain joins TRBV7-9 to TRBJ2-4, with TRBD2 as a possible D gene (6 bases). The origin of this receptor is a male donor with early-stage non-small cell lung cancer. The sequencing here drew on lung tumor tissue, taken at surgery. The CDR3 protein is CASSFDGGTRTKNIQYF. CDR3 nucleotides: TGTGCCAGCAGCTTTGATGGCGGGACGAGGACCAAAAACATTCAGTACTTC.